These 29 T cell receptor beta chains were all obtained from the same sample, sequenced in a study of blood T cell repertoires in COVID-19. The protocol was immunoSEQ multiplex PCR, while the TCRdb copy is restricted to in-frame clones and leaves out a portion. The sample lists around 300,000 clones; 75% to 90% were seen once. The sample was PBMCs or T cells enriched from blood (not recorded which). The receptors stem from a woman between 18 and 29 years old who had recovered from COVID-19.

The chain recombines TRBV4-2 with TRBJ2-7, with 10 bases identical to TRBD2. The junction had 6 bases not matched to a gene; V was cut back by 0 bases and J by 7 bases. Germline CDR1 LGHNA, CDR2 YNFKEQ. The CDR3 loop spans 15 amino acids. The CDR3 here is CASSQESGGAREQYF. The CDR3 nucleotides are TGTGCCAGCAGCCAAGAAAGCGGGGGGGCGAGGGAGCAGTACTTC.

V usage is TRBV10-3 and J usage is TRBJ2-1; 7 bases align to TRBD1. This CDR3 is built from 13 residues. The V and J ends lost 7 bases and 7 bases, in that order; junction bases with no gene match: 7. The germline V gene has CDR1 ENHRY and CDR2 SYGVKD. The CDR3 is CAITEGRGNEQFF. The CDR3 bases are TGTGCCATCACCGAGGGCAGGGGGAATGAGCAGTTCTTC.

This clone was observed a few times. The rearrangement uses TRBV9 and TRBJ1-2; D possibly corresponds to TRBD1 (5 bases). In germline, CDR1 is SGDLS, CDR2 YYNGEE. V was shortened by 2 bases and J by 4 bases, with 15 bases between the two germline ends. The CDR3 is made up of 15 amino acids. The CDR3 coding sequence is TGTGCCAGCAGCGTTAACGCGTGGGGCGGCTATGGCTACACCTTC. This gives the protein CASSVNAWGGYGYTF.

The chain couples TRBV21-1 to TRBJ2-7; TRBD1 is the table's D call, not checked against the DNA. TRBV21-1 is annotated as a pseudogene. CDR3 length: 15 amino acids. This CDR3 reads CASSKVGGSCYEQYF. CDR3 bases: TGTGCCAGCAGCAAAGTTGGGGGCAGCTGCTACGAGCAGTACTTC.

The chain joins TRBV12-5 to TRBJ1-3, with 7 bases that match TRBD1. Germline-derived CDR1 and CDR2 are LGHNT and FRNRAP. V lost 6 bases to trimming and J lost 2 bases; unmatched junction nucleotides: 4. CDR3 length equals 14 residues. CDR3 protein: CASGQGNPGNTIYF. In nucleotides, the CDR3 is TGTGCTAGTGGACAGGGGAACCCTGGAAACACCATATATTTT.

V is TRBV10-1 and J is TRBJ2-1; tentatively, D is TRBD1 (6 bases). The CDR3 consists of 16 residues. CDR1 is WNHNN, CDR2 SYGVQD, per germline (reference sequence). V lost 2 bases to trimming and J lost 0 bases, with 11 bases between them. The DNA of the CDR3 is TGCGCCAGCAGTGAGATAACAGGGAGCTCCTACAATGAGCAGTTCTTC. Translated: CASSEITGSSYNEQFF.

This rearrangement joins TRBV19 to TRBJ1-5; 8 nucleotides align to TRBD1. The J segment lost 1 base and the V segment lost 2 bases, leaving 4 bases of the junction unmatched. This CDR3 has 16 residues. From germline, CDR1 is LNHDA and CDR2 SQIVND (reference sequence). CDR3 bases: TGTGCCAGTAGTATACTCAGGGGGCGCAGCAATCAGCCCCAGCATTTT. The encoded protein is CASSILRGRSNQPQHF.

The V call is TRBV6-5, the J call TRBJ1-2; D is ambiguous. The V gene's germline CDR1 is MNHEY and CDR2 SVGAGI. The CDR3 totals 13 residues. The V end was cut by 8 bases, the J end by 4 bases, with 14 bases between. The CDR3 DNA is TGTGCCAGCCTGATAGCGGCGGGCTATGGCTACACCTTC. This sequence encodes CASLIAAGYGYTF.

This clone was seen only once. The J gene is TRBJ1-1, the V gene TRBV2, with a possible D match to TRBD1 (5 bases). Germline assignment: CDR1 SNHLY and CDR2 FYNNEI. The CDR3 sequence is 14 residues long. The V end was cut by 4 bases, the J end by 1 base, with 10 bases between. The CDR3 loop is CASSVGAENTEAFF. The CDR3 coding sequence is TGTGCCAGCAGTGTAGGGGCAGAGAACACTGAAGCTTTCTTT.

This chain links TRBV27 with TRBJ2-7, with 7 bases aligning to TRBD2. Germline loops: CDR1 MNHEY, CDR2 SMNVEV (reference sequence). V lost 2 bases, J lost 8 bases, and 12 bases stayed unmatched. The CDR3 consists of 15 residues. CDR3 protein: CASSLRLATSLQQYF. The CDR3 nucleotides read TGTGCCAGCAGTTTAAGACTAGCAACTAGTCTTCAGCAGTACTTC.

The chain has TRBV18 and TRBJ2-7; TRBD2 aligns across 7 bases. This CDR3 comprises 15 residues. Trimming removed 2 bases from V and 3 bases from J; junction bases left unmatched: 7. Germline CDR1 is KGHSH and CDR2 is LQKENI. The CDR3 loop is CASSPGRTRNYEQYF. The CDR3 DNA reads as TGTGCCAGCTCACCAGGTCGGACTAGGAACTACGAGCAGTACTTC.

The rearrangement links TRBV10-1 to TRBJ2-7; 7 nucleotides agree with TRBD1. CDR1 is WNHNN, CDR2 SYGVQD, per germline (reference sequence). The V segment lost 0 bases and the J segment 6 bases; nucleotides outside the gene matches: 2. This CDR3 is built from 13 residues. This chain's CDR3 is CASSESRTGEQYF. The CDR3, as DNA: TGCGCCAGCAGTGAGTCCAGGACAGGCGAGCAGTACTTC.

The chain uses TRBV28 and TRBJ1-1; D gene ambiguous. Looked up from germline, CDR1 is MDHEN and CDR2 is SYDVKM. Trimming took off 3 bases at V and 5 bases at J, with 22 bases between the two ends. CDR3 length equals 17 residues. In DNA form, the CDR3 reads TGTGCCAGCAGTTTTAGGTCGGGATCGGGAGAGGTTACTGAAGCTTTCTTT. It encodes CASSFRSGSGEVTEAFF.

The chain couples TRBV30 to TRBJ2-7, with D perhaps matching TRBD1 (5 bases). The CDR3 covers 12 residues. Trimming shortened V by 1 base and J by 6 bases, and 10 bases separated the two germline ends. Germline V gene data show CDR1 as GTSNPN and CDR2 as SVGIG (reference sequence). The CDR3 DNA is TGTGCCTGGAGTGAAGGGGTCGGCGAGCAGTACTTC. This sequence encodes CAWSEGVGEQYF.

V is TRBV4-1 and J is TRBJ1-2; TRBD1 matches 7 bases. The CDR3 is made up of 17 amino acids. Germline V lookup: CDR1 MGHRA, CDR2 YSYEKL. V trimming: 0 bases; J trimming: 0 bases; junction bases outside the gene matches: 7. CDR3 region: CASSQDQGGGPNYGYTF. The CDR3 DNA reads as TGCGCCAGCAGCCAAGATCAGGGGGGCGGACCTAACTATGGCTACACCTTC.

V gene TRBV11-2 combines with J gene TRBJ1-6, with D possibly being TRBD1 (6 bases). The CDR3 is made up of 14 amino acids. Germline loops: CDR1 SGHAT, CDR2 FQNNGV. Trimming removed 5 bases at V and 8 bases at J, with 13 bases between. The CDR3 spells CASSPDRLYSPLHF. CDR3 in DNA: TGTGCCAGCAGCCCGGACAGATTATATTCACCCCTCCACTTT.

The genes are TRBV2 and TRBJ1-4; D is uncertain. V was trimmed by 7 bases and J by 8 bases, leaving 11 bases between them. The CDR3 spans 12 residues. Germline V gene sequence: CDR1 SNHLY, CDR2 FYNNEI. The CDR3: CASMRQLEKLFF. DNA of the CDR3: TGTGCCAGCATGCGGCAGCTGGAAAAACTGTTTTTT.

The rearrangement joins TRBV9 to TRBJ1-2; D gene ambiguous. With 0 bases removed from V and 4 bases from J, the gap between germline ends came to 7 bases. Germline CDR1 SGDLS, CDR2 YYNGEE. The CDR3 extends over 13 amino acids. The CDR3 coding sequence is TGTGCCAGCAGCGTAGACGGTATCTATGGCTACACCTTC. Encoded protein: CASSVDGIYGYTF.

The V call is TRBV29-1, the J call TRBJ1-2; tentative D call: TRBD1 (6 bases). The length of the CDR3 is 14 residues. The germline V gene has CDR1 SQVTM and CDR2 ANQGSEA. V was trimmed by 2 bases and J by 4 bases, leaving 14 bases between them. Written as DNA, the CDR3 is TGCAGCGTTGAAACGGAAACAGGGATCTATGGCTACACCTTC. Its translation: CSVETETGIYGYTF.

This chain uses TRBV5-1 with TRBJ2-5, with D maybe TRBD2 (6 bases). The CDR3 has 13 amino acids. Trimming cost V 6 bases and J 5 bases, with 14 bases left between them. Germline CDR1 SGHRS, CDR2 YFSETQ. The CDR3 DNA reads as TGCGCCAGCAACGTGGCTGGAGGGGAGACCCAGTACTTC. As protein: CASNVAGGETQYF.

The chain uses TRBV3-1 (or the pseudogene TRBV3-2) and TRBJ2-5; 10 bases match TRBD2. J was trimmed by 5 bases and V by 2 bases; bases with no gene match: 2. Germline CDR1 LGHDT, CDR2 YNNKEL (reference sequence). This CDR3 region has 14 residues. CDR3 in amino acids: CASSQKGLAETQYF. CDR3 DNA: TGTGCCAGCAGCCAAAAGGGACTAGCGGAGACCCAGTACTTC.

The CDR3 region has the DNA TGCGCCAGCAGCTCTACCGGACTGGGGAACACTGAAGCTTTCTTT. Its protein product is CASSSTGLGNTEAFF. The chain employs TRBV5-1 and TRBJ1-1, with D unclear. From germline, CDR1 is SGHRS and CDR2 YFSETQ. Trimming shortened V by 3 bases and J by 1 base, and 13 bases separated the two germline ends. The CDR3 runs to 15 residues.

The chain has TRBV5-1 and TRBJ1-6; 12 nucleotides agree with TRBD1. The CDR3 has 16 residues. Germline loops: CDR1 SGHRS, CDR2 YFSETQ. The J segment lost 7 bases and the V segment lost 4 bases, leaving 6 bases of the junction unmatched. In DNA, the CDR3 is TGCGCCAGCAGCGCAGGGACAGGGGGCCGCAATTCACCCCTCCACTTT. Amino acids: CASSAGTGGRNSPLHF.

The V and J genes are TRBV5-4 and TRBJ1-2; TRBD1 matches at 8 bases. Germline V gene lookup returns CDR1 SGHNT and CDR2 YYREEE (reference sequence). After removal of 4 bases from V and 8 bases from J, the junction contained 10 bases not matched to a gene. This CDR3 comprises 14 residues. In DNA, the CDR3 is TGTGCCAGCAGCGAAAACCGGGACAGGAGGGGCTACACCTTC. Translating it yields CASSENRDRRGYTF.

This rearrangement joins TRBV4-1 to TRBJ2-2; perhaps TRBD2 as D (5 bases). This CDR3 is 15 amino acids long. Trimming took off 3 bases at V and 5 bases at J, with 13 bases between the two ends. The germline V gene encodes CDR1 MGHRA and CDR2 YSYEKL. The CDR3 is CASSHGELGTGELFF. For the CDR3, the DNA is TGCGCCAGCAGCCACGGGGAATTAGGTACCGGGGAGCTGTTTTTT.

V is TRBV19 and J is TRBJ1-1; the match to TRBD1 covers 8 bases. V lost 1 base to trimming and J lost 1 base; unmatched junction nucleotides: 2. The CDR3 contains 15 residues. Germline assignment: CDR1 LNHDA and CDR2 SQIVND (reference sequence). CDR3 nucleotides: TGTGCCAGTAGTATAGGACAGGGGCGGAACACTGAAGCTTTCTTT. It yields the protein CASSIGQGRNTEAFF.

The rearrangement links TRBV5-1 to TRBJ2-7; possible D gene TRBD2, 7 bases. Germline CDR1 reads SGHRS; CDR2 reads YFSETQ. V was pared by 4 bases and J by 6 bases, with 20 bases between. The length of the CDR3 is 15 residues. The CDR3 here is CASSPAAGAVSEQYF. The CDR3 DNA reads TGCGCCAGCAGCCCCGCGGCGGGGGCTGTTTCCGAGCAGTACTTC.

The chain joins TRBV7-3 to TRBJ2-1; D is ambiguous. Germline loops: CDR1 SGHTA, CDR2 FQGTGA. V was pared by 3 bases and J by 15 bases, with 18 bases between. This CDR3 contains 13 residues. The CDR3 sequence is CASSLGLGEIPFF. The CDR3 DNA reads TGTGCCAGCAGCTTGGGCTTGGGTGAGATTCCGTTCTTC.

The chain links TRBV10-1 to TRBJ1-2, with 10 positions matching TRBD1. V lost 4 bases to trimming and J lost 4 bases; unmatched junction nucleotides: 0. From germline, CDR1 is WNHNN and CDR2 SYGVQD (reference sequence). CDR3 length: 13 amino acids. The CDR3 nucleotides read TGCGCCAGCAGTGGGGACAGGGGCTATGGCTACACCTTC. Translating it yields CASSGDRGYGYTF.